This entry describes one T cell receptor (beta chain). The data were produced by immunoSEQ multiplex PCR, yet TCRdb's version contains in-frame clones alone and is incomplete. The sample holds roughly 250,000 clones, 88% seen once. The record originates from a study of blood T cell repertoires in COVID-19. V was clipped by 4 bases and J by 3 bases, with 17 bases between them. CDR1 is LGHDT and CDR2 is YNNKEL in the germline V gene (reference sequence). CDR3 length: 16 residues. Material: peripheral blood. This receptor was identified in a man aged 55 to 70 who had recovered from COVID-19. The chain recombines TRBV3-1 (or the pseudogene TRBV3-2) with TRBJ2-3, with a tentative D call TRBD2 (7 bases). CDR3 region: CASSRRGGARTDTQYF. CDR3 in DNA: TGTGCCAGCAGCCGGAGGGGGGGGGCGAGAACAGATACGCAGTATTTT.